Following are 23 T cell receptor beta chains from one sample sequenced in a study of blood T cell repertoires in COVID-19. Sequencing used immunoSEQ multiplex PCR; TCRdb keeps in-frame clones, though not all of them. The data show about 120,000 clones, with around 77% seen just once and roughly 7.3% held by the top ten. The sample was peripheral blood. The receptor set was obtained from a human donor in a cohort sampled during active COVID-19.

CDR3 in DNA: TGTGCCAGCAGTGTTGGGACAGGGCCCTCCTACGAGCAGTACTTC. This gives the protein CASSVGTGPSYEQYF. The chain uses TRBV25-1 and TRBJ2-7; 9 nucleotides match TRBD1. This CDR3 has 15 amino acids. J was trimmed by 0 bases and V by 4 bases; bases with no gene match: 4. Germline assignment: CDR1 MGHDK and CDR2 SYGVNS.

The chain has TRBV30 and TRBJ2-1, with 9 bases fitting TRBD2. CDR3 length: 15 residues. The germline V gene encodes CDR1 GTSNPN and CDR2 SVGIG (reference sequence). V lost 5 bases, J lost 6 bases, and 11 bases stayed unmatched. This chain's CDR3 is CAWVEAAGGPNEQFF. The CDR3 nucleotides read TGTGCCTGGGTAGAAGCAGCGGGGGGACCCAATGAGCAGTTCTTC.

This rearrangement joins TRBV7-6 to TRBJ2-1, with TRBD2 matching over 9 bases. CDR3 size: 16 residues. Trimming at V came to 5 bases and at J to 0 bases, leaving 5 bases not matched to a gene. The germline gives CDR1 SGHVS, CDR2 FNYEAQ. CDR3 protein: CASSLDSGSSYNEQFF. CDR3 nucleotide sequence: TGTGCCAGCAGCCTCGATAGCGGGAGCTCCTACAATGAGCAGTTCTTC. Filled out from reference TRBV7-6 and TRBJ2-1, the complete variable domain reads GAGVSQSPRYKVTKRGQDVALRCDPISGHVSLYWYRQALGQGPEFLTYFNYEAQQDKSGLPNDRFSAERPEGSISTLTIQRTEQRDSAMYRCASSLDSGSSYNEQFFGPGTRLTVL.

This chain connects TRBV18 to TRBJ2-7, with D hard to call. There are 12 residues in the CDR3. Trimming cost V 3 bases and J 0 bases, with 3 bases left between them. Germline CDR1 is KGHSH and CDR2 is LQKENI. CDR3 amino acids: CASSPYSYEQYF. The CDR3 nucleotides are TGTGCCAGCTCACCCTACTCCTACGAGCAGTACTTC. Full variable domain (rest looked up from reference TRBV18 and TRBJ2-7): NAGVMQNPRHLVRRRGQEARLRCSPMKGHSHVYWYRQLPEEGLKFMVYLQKENIIDESGMPKERFSAEFPKEGPSILRIQQVVRGDSAAYFCASSPYSYEQYFGPGTRLTVT.

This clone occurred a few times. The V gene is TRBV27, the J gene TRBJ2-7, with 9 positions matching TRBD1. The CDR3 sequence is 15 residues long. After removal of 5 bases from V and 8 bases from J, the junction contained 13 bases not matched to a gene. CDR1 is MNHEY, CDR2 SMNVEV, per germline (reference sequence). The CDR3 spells CASSVGQGQQLKQYF. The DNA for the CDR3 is TGTGCCAGCAGTGTTGGACAGGGGCAGCAGCTGAAGCAGTACTTC.

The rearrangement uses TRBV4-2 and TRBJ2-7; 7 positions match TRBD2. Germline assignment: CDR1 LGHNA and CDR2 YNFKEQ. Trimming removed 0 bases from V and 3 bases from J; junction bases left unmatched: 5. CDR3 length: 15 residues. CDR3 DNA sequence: TGTGCCAGCAGCCAAGAGGTTGGGGGGGGCTACGAGCAGTACTTC. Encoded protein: CASSQEVGGGYEQYF.

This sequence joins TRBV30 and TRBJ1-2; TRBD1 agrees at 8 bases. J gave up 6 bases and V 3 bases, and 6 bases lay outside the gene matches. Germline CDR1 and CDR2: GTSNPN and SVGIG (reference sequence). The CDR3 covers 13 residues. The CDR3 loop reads CAWRGDRTNGYTF. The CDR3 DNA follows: TGTGCCTGGAGGGGGGACAGGACAAATGGCTACACCTTC.

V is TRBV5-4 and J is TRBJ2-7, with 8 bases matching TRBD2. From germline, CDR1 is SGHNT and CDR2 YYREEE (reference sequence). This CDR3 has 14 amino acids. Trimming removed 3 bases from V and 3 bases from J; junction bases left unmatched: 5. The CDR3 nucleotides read TGTGCCAGCAGCTCCGAAGCGGGAGTCTACGAGCAGTACTTC. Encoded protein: CASSSEAGVYEQYF.

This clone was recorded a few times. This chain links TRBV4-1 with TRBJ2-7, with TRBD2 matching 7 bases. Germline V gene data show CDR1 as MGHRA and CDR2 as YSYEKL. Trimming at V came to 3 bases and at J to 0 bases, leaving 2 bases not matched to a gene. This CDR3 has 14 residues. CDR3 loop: CASSQRENSYEQYF. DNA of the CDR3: TGCGCCAGCAGCCAGCGGGAGAACTCCTACGAGCAGTACTTC.

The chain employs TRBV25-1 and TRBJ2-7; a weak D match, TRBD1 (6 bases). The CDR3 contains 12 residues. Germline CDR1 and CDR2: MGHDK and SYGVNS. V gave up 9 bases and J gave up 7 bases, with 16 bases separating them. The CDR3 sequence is CASNTGLREQYF. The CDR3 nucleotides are TGTGCCAGTAATACAGGGTTGCGGGAGCAGTACTTC.

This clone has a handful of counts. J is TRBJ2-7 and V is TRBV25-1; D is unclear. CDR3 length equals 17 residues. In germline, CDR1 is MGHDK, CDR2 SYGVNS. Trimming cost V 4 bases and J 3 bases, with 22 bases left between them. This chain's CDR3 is CASSAGRNQHLLYEQYF. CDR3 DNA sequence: TGTGCCAGCAGTGCAGGCCGGAACCAGCATCTTCTCTACGAGCAGTACTTC.

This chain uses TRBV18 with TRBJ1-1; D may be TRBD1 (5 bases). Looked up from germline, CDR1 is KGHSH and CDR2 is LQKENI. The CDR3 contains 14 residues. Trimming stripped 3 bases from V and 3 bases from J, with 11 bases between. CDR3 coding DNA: TGTGCCAGCTCACCTGGCGGGGGAGACACTGAAGCTTTCTTT. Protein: CASSPGGGDTEAFF.

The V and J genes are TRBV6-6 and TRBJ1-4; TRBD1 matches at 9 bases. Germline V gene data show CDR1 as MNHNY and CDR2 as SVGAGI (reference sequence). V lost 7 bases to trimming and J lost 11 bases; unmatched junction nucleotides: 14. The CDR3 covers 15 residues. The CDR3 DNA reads TGTGCCAGCACCCCGGACAGGGGCAACCGGGAGAAACTGTTTTTT. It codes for CASTPDRGNREKLFF.

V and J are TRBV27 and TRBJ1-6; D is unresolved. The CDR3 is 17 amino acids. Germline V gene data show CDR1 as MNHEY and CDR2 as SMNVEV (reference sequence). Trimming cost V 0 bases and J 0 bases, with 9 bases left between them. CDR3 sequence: CASSLSWESSYNSPLHF. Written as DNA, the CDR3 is TGTGCCAGCAGTTTATCTTGGGAGAGCTCCTATAATTCACCCCTCCACTTT.

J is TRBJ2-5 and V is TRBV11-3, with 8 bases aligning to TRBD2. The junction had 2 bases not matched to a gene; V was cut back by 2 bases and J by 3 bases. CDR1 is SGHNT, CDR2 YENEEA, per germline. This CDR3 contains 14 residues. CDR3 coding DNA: TGTGCCAGCAGCTTAAGACTAGCGAAAGAGACCCAGTACTTC. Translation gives CASSLRLAKETQYF.

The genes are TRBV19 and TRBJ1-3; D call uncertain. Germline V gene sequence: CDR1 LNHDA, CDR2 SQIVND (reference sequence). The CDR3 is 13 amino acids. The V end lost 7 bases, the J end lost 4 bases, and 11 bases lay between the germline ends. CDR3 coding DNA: TGTGCCAGTAACAGACCGGCCGGAAACACCATATATTTT. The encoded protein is CASNRPAGNTIYF.

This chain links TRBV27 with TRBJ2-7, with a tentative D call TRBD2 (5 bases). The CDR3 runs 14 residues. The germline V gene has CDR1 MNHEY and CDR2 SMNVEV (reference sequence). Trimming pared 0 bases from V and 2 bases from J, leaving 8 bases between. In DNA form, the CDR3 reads TGTGCCAGCAGTTTATCTGCGGGTCCCTACGAGCAGTACTTC. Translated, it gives CASSLSAGPYEQYF.

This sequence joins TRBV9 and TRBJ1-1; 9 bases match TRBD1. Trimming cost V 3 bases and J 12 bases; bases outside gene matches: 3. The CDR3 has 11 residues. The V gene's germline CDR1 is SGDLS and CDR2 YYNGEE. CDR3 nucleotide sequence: TGTGCCAGCAGCGGACAGGGGGTTACTTTCTTT. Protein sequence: CASSGQGVTFF. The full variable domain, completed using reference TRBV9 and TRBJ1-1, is DSGVTQTPKHLITATGQRVTLRCSPRSGDLSVYWYQQSLDQGLQFLIQYYNGEERAKGNILERFSAQQFPDLHSELNLSSLELGDSALYFCASSGQGVTFFGQGTRLTVV.

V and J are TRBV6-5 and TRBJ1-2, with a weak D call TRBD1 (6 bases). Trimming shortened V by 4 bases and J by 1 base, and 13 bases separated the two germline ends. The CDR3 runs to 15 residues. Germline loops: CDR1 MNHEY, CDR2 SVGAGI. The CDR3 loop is CASSSRTAINYGYTF. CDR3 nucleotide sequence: TGTGCCAGCAGTTCTCGGACAGCTATTAACTATGGCTACACCTTC.

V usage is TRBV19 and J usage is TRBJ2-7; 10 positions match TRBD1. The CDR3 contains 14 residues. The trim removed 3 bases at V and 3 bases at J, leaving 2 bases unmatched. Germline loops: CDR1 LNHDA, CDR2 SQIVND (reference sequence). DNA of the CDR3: TGTGCCAGTAGTATCCGGGACAGGGGCTACGAGCAGTACTTC. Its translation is CASSIRDRGYEQYF. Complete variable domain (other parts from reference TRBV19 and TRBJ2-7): DGGITQSPKYLFRKEGQNVTLSCEQNLNHDAMYWYRQDPGQGLRLIYYSQIVNDFQKGDIAEGYSVSREKKESFPLTVTSAQKNPTAFYLCASSIRDRGYEQYFGPGTRLTVT.

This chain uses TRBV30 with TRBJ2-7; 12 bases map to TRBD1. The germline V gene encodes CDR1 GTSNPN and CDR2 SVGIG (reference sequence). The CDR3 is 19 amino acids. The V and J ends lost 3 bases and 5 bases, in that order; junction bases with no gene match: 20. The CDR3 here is CAWREMAGTGGDFGDEQYF. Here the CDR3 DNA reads TGTGCCTGGAGGGAAATGGCGGGGACAGGGGGCGATTTCGGCGACGAGCAGTACTTC. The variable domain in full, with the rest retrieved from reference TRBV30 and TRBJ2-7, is SQTIHQWPATLVQPVGSPLSLECTVEGTSNPNLYWYRQAAGRGLQLLFYSVGIGQISSEVPQNLSASRPQDRQFILSSKKLLLSDSGFYLCAWREMAGTGGDFGDEQYFGPGTRLTVT.

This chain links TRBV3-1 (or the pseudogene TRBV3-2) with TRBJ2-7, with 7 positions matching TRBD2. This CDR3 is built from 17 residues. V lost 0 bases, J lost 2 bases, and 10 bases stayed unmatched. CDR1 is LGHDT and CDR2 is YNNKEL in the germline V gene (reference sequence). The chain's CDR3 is CASSQDSSGAIPYEQYF. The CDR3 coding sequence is TGTGCCAGCAGCCAAGATTCGAGCGGGGCTATTCCCTACGAGCAGTACTTC.

DNA of the CDR3: TGTGCCAGCAGCTTGGCGCGACTCCAAGAGACCCAGTACTTC. Protein product: CASSLARLQETQYF. This chain joins TRBV5-6 and TRBJ2-5, with D unresolved. Germline loops: CDR1 SGHDT, CDR2 YYEEEE. The CDR3 is made up of 14 amino acids. The V end lost 0 bases, the J end lost 1 base, and 7 bases lay between the germline ends.